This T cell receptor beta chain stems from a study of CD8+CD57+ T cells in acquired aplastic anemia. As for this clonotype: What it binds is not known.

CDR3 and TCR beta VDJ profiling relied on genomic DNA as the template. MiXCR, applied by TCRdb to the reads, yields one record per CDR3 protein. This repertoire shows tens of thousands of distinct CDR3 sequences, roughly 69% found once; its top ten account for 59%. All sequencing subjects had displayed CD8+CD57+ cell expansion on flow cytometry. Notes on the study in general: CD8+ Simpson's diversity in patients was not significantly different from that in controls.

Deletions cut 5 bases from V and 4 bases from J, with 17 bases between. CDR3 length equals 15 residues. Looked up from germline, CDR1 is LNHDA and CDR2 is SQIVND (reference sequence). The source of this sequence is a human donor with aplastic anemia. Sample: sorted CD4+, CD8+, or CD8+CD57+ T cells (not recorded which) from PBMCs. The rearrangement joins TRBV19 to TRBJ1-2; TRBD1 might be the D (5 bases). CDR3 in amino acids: CASSPTPGDTYGYTF. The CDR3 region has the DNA TGTGCCAGTAGTCCGACCCCGGGGGATACCTATGGCTACACCTTC.